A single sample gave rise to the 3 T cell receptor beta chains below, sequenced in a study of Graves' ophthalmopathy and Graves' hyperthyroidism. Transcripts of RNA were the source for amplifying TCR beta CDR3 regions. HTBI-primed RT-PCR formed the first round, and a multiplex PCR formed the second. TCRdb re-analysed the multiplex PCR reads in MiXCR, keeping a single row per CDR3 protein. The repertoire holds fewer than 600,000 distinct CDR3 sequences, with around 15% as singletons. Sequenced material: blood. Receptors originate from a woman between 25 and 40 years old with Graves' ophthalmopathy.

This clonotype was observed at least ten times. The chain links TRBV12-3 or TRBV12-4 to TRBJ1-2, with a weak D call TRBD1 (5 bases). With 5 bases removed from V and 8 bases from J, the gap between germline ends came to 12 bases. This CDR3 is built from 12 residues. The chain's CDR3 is CASSPGEGGYTF. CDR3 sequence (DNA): TGTGCCAGCAGTCCGGGGGAGGGGGGCTACACCTTC.

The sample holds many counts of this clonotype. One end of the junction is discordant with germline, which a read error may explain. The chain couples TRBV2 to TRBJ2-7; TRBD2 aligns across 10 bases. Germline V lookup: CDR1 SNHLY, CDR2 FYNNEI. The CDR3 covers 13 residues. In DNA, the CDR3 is TGTGCCAGCGAGAGCGGGAGGGCGTACGAGCAATACTTC. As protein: CASESGRAYEQYF.

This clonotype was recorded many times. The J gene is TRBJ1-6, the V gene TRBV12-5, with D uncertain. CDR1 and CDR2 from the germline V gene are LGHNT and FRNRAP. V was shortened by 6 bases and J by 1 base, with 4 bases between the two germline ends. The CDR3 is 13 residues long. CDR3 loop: CASGGSYNSPLHF. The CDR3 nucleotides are TGTGCTAGTGGGGGATCCTATAATTCACCCCTCCACTTT.